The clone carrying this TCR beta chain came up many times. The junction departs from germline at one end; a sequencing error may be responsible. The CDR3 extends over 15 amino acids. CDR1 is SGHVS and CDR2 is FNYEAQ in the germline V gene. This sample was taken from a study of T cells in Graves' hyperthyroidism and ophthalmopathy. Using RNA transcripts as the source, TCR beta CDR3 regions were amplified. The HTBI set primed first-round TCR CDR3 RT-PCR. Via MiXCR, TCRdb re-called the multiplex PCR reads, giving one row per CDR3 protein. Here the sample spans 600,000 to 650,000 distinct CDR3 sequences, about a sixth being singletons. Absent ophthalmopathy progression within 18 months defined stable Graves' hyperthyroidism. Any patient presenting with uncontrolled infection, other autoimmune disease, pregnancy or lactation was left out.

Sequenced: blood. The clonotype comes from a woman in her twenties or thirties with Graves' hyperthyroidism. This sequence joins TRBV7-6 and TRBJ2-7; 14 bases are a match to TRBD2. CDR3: CASSLAGLAGVEQYF. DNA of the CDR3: TGTGCCAGCAGCCTAGCGGGACTAGCGGGAGTCGAGCAGTACTTC.